Below are 27 T cell receptor beta chains sequenced from a single sample in a study of blood T cells in healthy people across ages. Primed by a sample-barcoded 5' primer and a J-beta primer mix, a second PCR proceeded for 7 to 11 cycles. Each CDR3 protein gets one entry after TCRdb re-called the 5' RACE reads with MiXCR. The sample records around 1.5 million distinct CDR3 sequences, roughly 59% being singletons. Sequenced: blood. The receptors shown here come from a man aged 18 to 29 in good health.

The chain joins TRBV10-3 to TRBJ2-7, with D hard to call. Germline CDR1 and CDR2: ENHRY and SYGVKD. The V gene lost 4 bases and the J gene lost 2 bases, with 9 bases spanning the gap. The length of the CDR3 is 13 residues. The CDR3 sequence is CAISGGIAYEQYF. The CDR3 coding sequence is TGTGCCATCAGTGGCGGCATCGCCTACGAGCAGTACTTC.

The chain recombines TRBV28 with TRBJ1-4; maybe TRBD1 (5 bases). The ends were cut back, 6 bases at V and 8 bases at J, with 19 bases in the middle. The CDR3 runs 15 residues. Germline V gene lookup returns CDR1 MDHEN and CDR2 SYDVKM. CDR3 residues: CASSRSGTGKEKLFF. The CDR3 nucleotides are TGTGCCAGCAGCAGATCCGGGACCGGAAAAGAAAAACTGTTTTTT.

The CDR3 DNA sequence: TGTGCCAGCAGTTCTAGCGACCGGCAGTTCTTC. It codes for CASSSSDRQFF. The J gene is TRBJ2-1, the V gene TRBV12-3 or TRBV12-4; D perhaps matches TRBD2 (6 bases). The CDR3 runs to 11 residues. Trimming took 4 bases from V and 12 from J, leaving 10 bases between them.

This chain uses TRBV14 with TRBJ2-1; D tentatively reads TRBD1 or TRBD2 (6 bases each). CDR3 length equals 16 residues. The V end lost 1 base, the J end lost 6 bases, and 16 bases lay between the germline ends. Per the germline V gene, CDR1 is SGHDN and CDR2 is FVKESK. The CDR3 sequence: CASSQAGASCFNEQFF. The CDR3 coding sequence is TGTGCCAGCAGCCAAGCGGGGGCTAGCTGTTTCAATGAGCAGTTCTTC.

In DNA, the CDR3 is TGTGCCAGCAGCTCTAAACTCAGGGAGGCGCAGTACTTC. Translation gives CASSSKLREAQYF. This chain links TRBV7-2 with TRBJ2-7, with a weak D call TRBD2 (6 bases). Deletions cut 4 bases from V and 9 bases from J, with 16 bases between. There are 13 residues in the CDR3. Germline V CDR1 and CDR2: SGHTA, FQGNSA.

The CDR3 DNA sequence: TGTGCCAGCAGCTTAGCGCTCCCCGAGCAGTTCTTC. Its translation is CASSLALPEQFF. The V and J genes are TRBV7-9 and TRBJ2-1, with D unresolved. In germline, CDR1 is SEHNR, CDR2 FQNEAQ (reference sequence). V gave up 0 bases and J gave up 10 bases, with 7 bases separating them. CDR3 length: 12 residues.

V usage is TRBV20-1 and J usage is TRBJ2-3; a weak D match, TRBD2 (6 bases). This CDR3 is 13 amino acids long. Trimming removed 8 bases at V and 3 bases at J, with 15 bases between. Germline CDR1 DFQATT, CDR2 SNEGSKA (reference sequence). The CDR3, as DNA: TGCAGTACATCTAGCGAGGGAACAGATACGCAGTATTTT. Encoded protein: CSTSSEGTDTQYF.

The chain joins TRBV29-1 to TRBJ2-7; D is possibly TRBD1 (6 bases). V was cut by 6 bases and J by 1 base, with 16 bases left in between. Germline values: CDR1 SQVTM, CDR2 ANQGSEA. This CDR3 is 14 amino acids long. CDR3 coding DNA: TGCAGCGTGGTGACAGGTCAAACTTCCTACGAGCAGTACTTC. This translates into CSVVTGQTSYEQYF.

The chain employs TRBV9 and TRBJ2-7; D remains unclear. This CDR3 has 15 amino acids. The V end lost 0 bases, the J end lost 3 bases, and 13 bases lay between the germline ends. Per germline, CDR1 SGDLS and CDR2 YYNGEE. The CDR3 is CASSVAFSQRYEQYF. Written as DNA, the CDR3 is TGTGCCAGCAGCGTAGCGTTCAGCCAACGCTACGAGCAGTACTTC.

CDR3 region: CASSPILGNTEAFF. CDR3 DNA sequence: TGTGCCAGCAGTCCCATTCTGGGAAATACTGAAGCTTTCTTT. V usage is TRBV6-5 and J usage is TRBJ1-1; D ambiguous. This CDR3 region has 14 residues. V lost 5 bases to trimming and J lost 5 bases, with 15 bases between them. From germline, CDR1 is MNHEY and CDR2 SVGAGI.

The rearrangement joins TRBV20-1 to TRBJ1-6; possibly TRBD1 for D (5 bases). CDR1 is DFQATT, CDR2 SNEGSKA, per germline (reference sequence). V was trimmed by 5 bases and J by 4 bases, leaving 12 bases between them. This CDR3 is 14 amino acids long. The chain's CDR3 is CSAAPGRYNSPLHF. CDR3 in DNA: TGCAGTGCTGCACCGGGACGATATAATTCACCCCTCCACTTT.

This sequence joins TRBV6-5 and TRBJ1-2; D remains ambiguous. In germline, CDR1 is MNHEY, CDR2 SVGAGI. This CDR3 comprises 13 residues. The germline V and J ends were trimmed by 8 bases and 6 bases, with 16 bases remaining between them. The CDR3 is CASQLRLFDGYTF. CDR3 in DNA: TGTGCCAGCCAACTCCGACTTTTCGATGGCTACACCTTC.

The J gene is TRBJ1-5, the V gene TRBV2; weak D call: TRBD1 (6 bases). CDR1 is SNHLY, CDR2 FYNNEI, per germline. The CDR3 sequence is 16 residues long. V was pared by 4 bases and J by 4 bases, with 17 bases between. This chain's CDR3 is CASSASEGVRNQPQHF. The CDR3 nucleotides read TGTGCCAGCAGTGCTTCGGAGGGGGTAAGGAATCAGCCCCAGCATTTT.

This clonotype was observed a few times. The rearrangement joins TRBV27 to TRBJ2-7; possibly TRBD1 for D (5 bases). The germline V and J ends were trimmed by 2 bases and 5 bases, with 13 bases remaining between them. The CDR3 length is 14 residues. CDR1 MNHEY and CDR2 SMNVEV come from the germline V gene (reference sequence). CDR3 region: CASSLSSGNNEQYF. CDR3 DNA: TGTGCCAGCAGTTTAAGTTCAGGGAACAACGAGCAGTACTTC.

This clonotype was observed at least ten times. CDR3 amino acids: CASSSAGREKLFF. CDR3 coding DNA: TGTGCCAGCAGTTCCGCAGGGCGGGAAAAACTGTTTTTT. The chain is built from TRBV6-2 or TRBV6-3 and TRBJ1-4; the D gene is possibly TRBD1 (5 bases). This CDR3 has 13 amino acids. Germline values: CDR1 MNHEY, CDR2 SVGEGT. V was trimmed by 4 bases and J by 8 bases, leaving 11 bases between them.

The CDR3 coding sequence is TGTGCCAGCAGCCCGCACCGGACTCCGAACACCGGGGAGCTGTTTTTT. Its protein is CASSPHRTPNTGELFF. This chain uses TRBV7-9 with TRBJ2-2; D might be TRBD2 (5 bases). Trimming pared 5 bases from V and 0 bases from J, leaving 13 bases between. The CDR3 is 16 residues long. The V gene's germline CDR1 is SEHNR and CDR2 FQNEAQ (reference sequence).

The genes are TRBV6-5 and TRBJ1-6; D unresolved. This CDR3 has 14 amino acids. CDR1 is MNHEY, CDR2 SVGAGI, per germline. V dropped 2 bases and J dropped 9 bases, with 11 bases sitting between them. The CDR3 bases are TGTGCCAGCAGTTACGGTGCGTGGAGTTCACCCCTCCACTTT. This sequence encodes CASSYGAWSSPLHF.

This clonotype was counted a few times. J is TRBJ2-4 and V is TRBV4-1; tentative D call: TRBD2 (6 bases). V was pared by 0 bases and J by 9 bases, with 12 bases between. There are 14 residues in the CDR3. Germline V gene lookup returns CDR1 MGHRA and CDR2 YSYEKL. CDR3 sequence (DNA): TGCGCCAGCAGCCAAGATCCGGGGGTTTTCATTCAGTACTTC. This gives the protein CASSQDPGVFIQYF.

This clonotype was seen only a few times. The chain is built from TRBV11-2 and TRBJ2-4, with TRBD2 as a possible D gene (5 bases). CDR1 SGHAT and CDR2 FQNNGV come from the germline V gene. V gave up 2 bases and J gave up 12 bases, with 8 bases separating them. The CDR3 is made up of 11 amino acids. As DNA, the CDR3 is TGTGCCAGCAGCTTAACTAGGAGTCAGTACTTC. It translates to CASSLTRSQYF.

This chain joins TRBV6-1 and TRBJ1-1, with 7 bases fitting TRBD1. The germline V gene has CDR1 MNHNS and CDR2 SASEGT. J was trimmed by 4 bases and V by 4 bases; bases with no gene match: 9. The CDR3 extends over 15 amino acids. The CDR3: CASSAQGGGSTEAFF. The CDR3 DNA reads TGTGCCAGCAGTGCGCAGGGGGGGGGTAGCACTGAAGCTTTCTTT.

V is TRBV10-3 and J is TRBJ2-3, with 10 bases identical to TRBD2. Germline CDR1 reads ENHRY; CDR2 reads SYGVKD. Trimming cost V 6 bases and J 5 bases; bases outside gene matches: 11. This CDR3 is 16 amino acids long. The CDR3 reads CAISGGLAKQGDTQYF. The CDR3 DNA sequence: TGTGCCATCAGCGGGGGACTAGCGAAGCAAGGAGATACGCAGTATTTT.

This clonotype was seen just once. V is TRBV24-1 and J is TRBJ2-5, with D uncertain. CDR1 and CDR2 (germline): KGHDR, SFDVKD. The CDR3 sequence is 17 residues long. V was cut by 4 bases and J by 11 bases, with 28 bases left in between. The CDR3 reads CATSEVEMQDSENEQYF. CDR3 nucleotides: TGTGCCACCAGTGAAGTTGAGATGCAGGATTCGGAGAATGAGCAGTACTTC.

This clonotype was detected only once. The chain uses TRBV9 and TRBJ2-5; TRBD1 matches 9 bases. The J call is uncertain, as TRBJ2-7 better fits the DNA end. Germline CDR1 is SGDLS and CDR2 is YYNGEE. The CDR3 sequence is 15 residues long. The CDR3 spells CASSISPDRGHEQYF. CDR3 nucleotides: TGTGCCAGCAGCATCAGCCCGGACAGGGGACACGAGCAGTACTTC.

This rearrangement joins TRBV5-8 to TRBJ1-2; no clear D gene. The V end lost 4 bases, the J end lost 4 bases, and 11 bases lay between the germline ends. The CDR3 is 13 amino acids. Germline-derived CDR1 and CDR2 are SGHTS and YDEGEE. DNA for the CDR3: TGTGCCAGCAGCCCTGAGATCTCCTATGGCTACACCTTC. Translated: CASSPEISYGYTF.

The chain is built from TRBV20-1 and TRBJ1-1; D is unresolved. The V gene's germline CDR1 is DFQATT and CDR2 SNEGSKA (reference sequence). V was shortened by 3 bases and J by 1 base, with 15 bases between the two germline ends. CDR3 length equals 15 residues. CDR3 residues: CSARGSTRQNTEAFF. DNA of the CDR3: TGCAGTGCTAGGGGGAGTACGAGACAGAACACTGAAGCTTTCTTT.

The V and J genes are TRBV9 and TRBJ1-5; TRBD1 might be the D (6 bases). The CDR3 is 15 residues long. Per the germline V gene, CDR1 is SGDLS and CDR2 is YYNGEE. Trimming cost V 3 bases and J 2 bases, with 12 bases left between them. CDR3 sequence reads: CASSATGIGNQPQHF. The CDR3 bases are TGTGCCAGCAGCGCTACAGGGATTGGCAATCAGCCCCAGCATTTT.

The chain carries TRBV2 and TRBJ1-2; 9 nucleotides line up with TRBD1. The CDR3 sequence is 14 residues long. Germline V gene lookup returns CDR1 SNHLY and CDR2 FYNNEI. Germline trimming cut 7 bases from V and 7 bases from J; bases unmatched to any gene: 10. CDR3 sequence: CASTAGTGSGGYTF. CDR3 DNA: TGTGCCAGCACTGCCGGGACAGGGAGTGGTGGCTACACCTTC.